This TCR beta chain is drawn from a study of blood T cell repertoires in COVID-19. All enrollees were roughly 18 to 89 years old and from under 25 US areas. Sequenced by immunoSEQ multiplex PCR; TCRdb stores in-frame clones only, minus some. The table has around 140,000 clones, over 80% seen once. Trimming removed 2 bases at V and 0 bases at J, with 7 bases between. The CDR3 totals 14 residues. Germline loops: CDR1 MNHNY, CDR2 SVGAGI (reference sequence). The chain employs TRBV6-6 and TRBJ2-5; the D gene is possibly TRBD2 (5 bases). The sample was PBMCs or T cells enriched from blood (not recorded which). The receptor was isolated from a man aged 55-75 years who had recovered from COVID-19. Here the CDR3 reads CASSYATNQETQYF. The CDR3, as DNA: TGTGCCAGCAGTTACGCGACTAACCAAGAGACCCAGTACTTC.